This T cell receptor (beta chain) was sequenced in a study of blood T cell repertoires in COVID-19. The wider study: Spain, Italy and the United States supplied samples that represented acute and convalescent COVID-19. The cDNA or gDNA used as material had been derived from T cells, B-cell-depleted T cells, or PBMCs.

The data were produced by immunoSEQ multiplex PCR, yet TCRdb's version contains in-frame clones alone and is incomplete. The data hold fewer than 60,000 clones, with around 92% observed a single time. The CDR3 contains 20 residues. Germline values: CDR1 SGHAT, CDR2 FQNNGV. V shed 0 bases, J shed 5 bases, and the junction held 17 bases outside the gene matches. A few counts support this clone. This clonotype was obtained from a man older than 75 with active or convalescent COVID-19. V gene TRBV11-2 combines with J gene TRBJ2-7, with 12 bases matching TRBD1. Sample: peripheral blood. The CDR3 nucleotides are TGTGCCAGCAGCTTAGATTATACGGGACAGGGGGCTTTAAAAAGGCACGAGCAGTACTTC. This encodes CASSLDYTGQGALKRHEQYF.